This entry is about one T cell receptor beta chain. Its specificity is unknown. The record originates from a study of T cells in localized non-small cell lung cancer. Findings of the study overall: In the blood, greater T cell density corresponded to longer overall survival.

Clones were sequenced by immunoSEQ multiplex PCR, and TCRdb holds only the in-frame ones, with some missing. This repertoire shows under 2,000 clones, 20% to 30% found once; its top ten account for roughly an eighth. Germline V CDR1 and CDR2: MNHGY, SAAAGT. There are 14 residues in the CDR3. Trimming took 6 bases from V and 0 from J; bases not matched to a gene: 4. Sequencing was performed on normal lung tissue next to the tumor, taken before any cancer treatment. This receptor was obtained from a man aged 40-75 years with stage II squamous cell lung carcinoma. This chain connects TRBV6-8 to TRBJ2-7; 8 bases match TRBD2. In DNA, the CDR3 is TGTGCCAGCAGACGGGAGGGGTCCTCCTACGAGCAGTACTTC. Translation gives CASRREGSSYEQYF.